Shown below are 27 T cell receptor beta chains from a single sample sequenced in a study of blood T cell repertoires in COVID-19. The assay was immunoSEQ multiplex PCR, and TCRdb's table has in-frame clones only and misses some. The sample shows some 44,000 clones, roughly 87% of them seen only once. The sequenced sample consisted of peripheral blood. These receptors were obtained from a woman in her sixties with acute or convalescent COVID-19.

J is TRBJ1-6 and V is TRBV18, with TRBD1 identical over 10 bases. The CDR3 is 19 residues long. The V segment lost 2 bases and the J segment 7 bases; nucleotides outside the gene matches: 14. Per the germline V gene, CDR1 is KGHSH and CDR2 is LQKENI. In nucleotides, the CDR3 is TGTGCCAGCTCACCAATAACCTTCCGGGACAGGGGTTTCAATTCACCCCTCCACTTT. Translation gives CASSPITFRDRGFNSPLHF.

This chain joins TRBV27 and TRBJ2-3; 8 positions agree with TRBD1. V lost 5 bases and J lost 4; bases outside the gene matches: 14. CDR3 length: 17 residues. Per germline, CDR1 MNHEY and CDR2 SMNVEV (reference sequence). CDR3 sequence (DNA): TGTGCCAGCAGTCCTCGCCGACAGGGGTTCTTAGCAGATACGCAGTATTTT. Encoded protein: CASSPRRQGFLADTQYF.

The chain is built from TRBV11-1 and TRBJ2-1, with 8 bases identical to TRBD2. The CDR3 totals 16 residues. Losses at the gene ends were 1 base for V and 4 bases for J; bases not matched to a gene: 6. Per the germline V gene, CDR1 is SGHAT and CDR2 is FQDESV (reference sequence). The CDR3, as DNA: TGTGCCAGCAGCTTAGTCCCGGGGGGGACATACAATGAGCAGTTCTTC. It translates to CASSLVPGGTYNEQFF.

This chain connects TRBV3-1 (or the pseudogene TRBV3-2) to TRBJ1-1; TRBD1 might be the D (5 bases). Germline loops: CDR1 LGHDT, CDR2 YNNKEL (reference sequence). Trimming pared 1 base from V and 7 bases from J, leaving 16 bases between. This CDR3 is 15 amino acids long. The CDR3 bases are TGTGCCAGCAGCCAAGTATTACTATCGGGGGTTGAAGCTTTCTTT. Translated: CASSQVLLSGVEAFF.

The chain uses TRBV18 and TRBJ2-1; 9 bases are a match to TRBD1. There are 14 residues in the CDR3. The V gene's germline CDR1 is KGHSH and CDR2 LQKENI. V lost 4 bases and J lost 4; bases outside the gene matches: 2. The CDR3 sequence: CASSQGQGYNEQFF. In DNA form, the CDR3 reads TGTGCCAGCTCACAGGGACAGGGTTACAATGAGCAGTTCTTC.

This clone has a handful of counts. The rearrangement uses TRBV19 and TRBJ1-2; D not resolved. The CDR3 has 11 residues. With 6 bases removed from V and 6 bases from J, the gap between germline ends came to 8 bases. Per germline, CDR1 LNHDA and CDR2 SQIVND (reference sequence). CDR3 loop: CASRSNNGYTF. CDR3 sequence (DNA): TGTGCCAGTAGGAGTAATAATGGCTACACCTTC.

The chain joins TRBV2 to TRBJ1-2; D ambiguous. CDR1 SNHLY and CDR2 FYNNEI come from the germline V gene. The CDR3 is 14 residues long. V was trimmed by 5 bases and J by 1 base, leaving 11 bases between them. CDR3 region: CASSPKTVNYGYTF. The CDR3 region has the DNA TGTGCCAGCAGTCCCAAGACTGTTAACTATGGCTACACCTTC. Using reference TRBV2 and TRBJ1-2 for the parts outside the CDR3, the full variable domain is EPEVTQTPSHQVTQMGQEVILRCVPISNHLYFYWYRQILGQKVEFLVSFYNNEISEKSEIFDDQFSVERPDGSNFTLKIRSTKLEDSAMYFCASSPKTVNYGYTFGSGTRLTVV.

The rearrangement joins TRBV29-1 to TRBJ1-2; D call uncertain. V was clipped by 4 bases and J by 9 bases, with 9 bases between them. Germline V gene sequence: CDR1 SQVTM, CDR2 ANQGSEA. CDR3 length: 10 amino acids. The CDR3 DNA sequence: TGCAGCGTTGCTGAGGTTCGCTACACCTTC. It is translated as CSVAEVRYTF.

The CDR3 here is CASSERRTAYYTF. CDR3 sequence (DNA): TGTGCCAGCAGTGAAAGGAGGACAGCCTACTACACCTTC. This chain joins TRBV6-1 and TRBJ1-2; possible D gene TRBD1, 6 bases. The length of the CDR3 is 13 residues. Germline-derived CDR1 and CDR2 are MNHNS and SASEGT. V gave up 2 bases and J gave up 10 bases, with 14 bases separating them.

CDR3 in amino acids: CAWSDRTGGSYEQYF. CDR3 bases: TGTGCCTGGAGTGACCGGACGGGAGGGTCCTACGAGCAGTACTTC. The V and J genes are TRBV30 and TRBJ2-7; 8 bases match TRBD2. V lost 1 base, J lost 1 base, and 6 bases stayed unmatched. CDR1 is GTSNPN, CDR2 SVGIG, per germline (reference sequence). The CDR3 is 15 amino acids.

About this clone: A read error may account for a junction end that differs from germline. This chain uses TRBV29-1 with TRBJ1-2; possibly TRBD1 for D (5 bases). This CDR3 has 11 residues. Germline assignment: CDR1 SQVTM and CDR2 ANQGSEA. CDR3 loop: CSVPGYYGYTF. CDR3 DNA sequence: TGCAGCGTACCAGGGTACTACGGCTACACCTTC.

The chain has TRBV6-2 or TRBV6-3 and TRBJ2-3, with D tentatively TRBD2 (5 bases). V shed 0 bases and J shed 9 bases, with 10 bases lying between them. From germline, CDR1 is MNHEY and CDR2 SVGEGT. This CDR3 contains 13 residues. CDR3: CASSYSLAKTQYF. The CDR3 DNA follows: TGTGCCAGCAGTTACTCTCTAGCAAAGACGCAGTATTTT.

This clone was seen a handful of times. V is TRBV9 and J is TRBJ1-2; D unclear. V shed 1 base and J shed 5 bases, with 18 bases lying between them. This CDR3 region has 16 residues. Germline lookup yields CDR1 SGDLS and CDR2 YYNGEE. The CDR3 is CASSVPLRRVRYGYTF. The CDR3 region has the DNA TGTGCCAGCAGCGTACCCCTACGGAGGGTTAGGTATGGCTACACCTTC.

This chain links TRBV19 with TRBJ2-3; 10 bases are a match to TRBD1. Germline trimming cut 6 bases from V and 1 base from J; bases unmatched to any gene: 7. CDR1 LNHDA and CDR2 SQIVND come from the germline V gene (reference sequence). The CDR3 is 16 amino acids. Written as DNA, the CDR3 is TGTGCCAGTAGCCTCGACAGGGGGCTGGGCACAGATACGCAGTATTTT. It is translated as CASSLDRGLGTDTQYF.

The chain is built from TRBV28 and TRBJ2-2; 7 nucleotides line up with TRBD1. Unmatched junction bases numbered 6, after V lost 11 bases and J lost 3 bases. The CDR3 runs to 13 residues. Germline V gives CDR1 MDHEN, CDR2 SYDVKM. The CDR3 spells CAGRQGDTGELFF. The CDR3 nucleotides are TGTGCCGGAAGACAGGGAGACACCGGGGAGCTGTTTTTT.

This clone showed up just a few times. Here the CDR3 reads CASSYSRETGELFF. The CDR3 nucleotides are TGTGCCAGCAGTTACTCGCGGGAAACCGGGGAGCTGTTTTTT. This chain connects TRBV6-6 to TRBJ2-2; weak D call: TRBD2 (6 bases). Germline values: CDR1 MNHNY, CDR2 SVGAGI (reference sequence). The V end was cut by 0 bases, the J end by 5 bases, with 7 bases between. This CDR3 is 14 amino acids long.

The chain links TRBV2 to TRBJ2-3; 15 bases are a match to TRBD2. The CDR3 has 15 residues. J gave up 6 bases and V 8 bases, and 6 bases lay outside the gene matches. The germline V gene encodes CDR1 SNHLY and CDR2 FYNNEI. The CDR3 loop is CASGRTSGGADTQYF. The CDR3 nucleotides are TGTGCCAGCGGTCGGACTAGCGGGGGGGCCGATACGCAGTATTTT.

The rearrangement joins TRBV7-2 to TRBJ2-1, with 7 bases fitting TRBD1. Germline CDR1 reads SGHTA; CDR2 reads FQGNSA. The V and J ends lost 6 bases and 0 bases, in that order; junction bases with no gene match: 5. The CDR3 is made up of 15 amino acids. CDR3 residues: CASRAGDSSYNEQFF. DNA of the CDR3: TGTGCCAGCAGAGCCGGGGACAGCTCCTACAATGAGCAGTTCTTC.

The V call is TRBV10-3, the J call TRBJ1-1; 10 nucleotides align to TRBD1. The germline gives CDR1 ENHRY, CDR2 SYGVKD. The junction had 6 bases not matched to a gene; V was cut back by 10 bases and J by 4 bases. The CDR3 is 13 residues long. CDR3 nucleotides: TGTGCCACAGGGGGACAGGGGATCACTGAAGCTTTCTTT. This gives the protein CATGGQGITEAFF.

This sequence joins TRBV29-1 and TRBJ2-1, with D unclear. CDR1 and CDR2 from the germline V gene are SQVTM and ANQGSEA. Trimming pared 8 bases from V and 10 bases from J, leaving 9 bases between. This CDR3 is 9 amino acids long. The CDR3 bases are TGCAGCATAGAGCAAGAGCAGTTCTTC. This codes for CSIEQEQFF.

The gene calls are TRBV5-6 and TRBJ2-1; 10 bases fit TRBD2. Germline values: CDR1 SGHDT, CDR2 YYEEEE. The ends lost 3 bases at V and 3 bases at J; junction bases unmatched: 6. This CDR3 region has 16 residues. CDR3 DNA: TGTGCCAGCAGCTCGCCTAGCGGGGGCCTCTACAATGAGCAGTTCTTC. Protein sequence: CASSSPSGGLYNEQFF. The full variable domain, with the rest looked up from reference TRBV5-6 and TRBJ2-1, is DAGVTQSPTHLIKTRGQQVTLRCSPKSGHDTVSWYQQALGQGPQFIFQYYEEEERQRGNFPDRFSGHQFPNYSSELNVNALLLGDSALYLCASSSPSGGLYNEQFFGPGTRLTVL.

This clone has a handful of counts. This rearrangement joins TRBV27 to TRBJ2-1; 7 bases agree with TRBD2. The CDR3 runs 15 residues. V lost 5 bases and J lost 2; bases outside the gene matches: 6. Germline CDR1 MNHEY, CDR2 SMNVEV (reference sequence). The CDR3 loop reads CASSPQRGPYNEQFF. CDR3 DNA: TGTGCCAGCAGTCCCCAGCGGGGCCCCTACAATGAGCAGTTCTTC.

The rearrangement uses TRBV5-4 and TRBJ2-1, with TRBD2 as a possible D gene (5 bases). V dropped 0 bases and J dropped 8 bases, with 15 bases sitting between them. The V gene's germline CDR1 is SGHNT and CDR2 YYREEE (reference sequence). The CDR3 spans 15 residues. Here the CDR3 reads CASSLDSPGLDEQFF. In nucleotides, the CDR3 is TGTGCCAGCAGCTTGGATTCCCCGGGGTTGGATGAGCAGTTCTTC.

Here the CDR3 reads CASSSGGGVSEAFF. CDR3 bases: TGTGCCAGCAGCTCGGGGGGGGGAGTATCTGAAGCTTTCTTT. This chain joins TRBV11-2 and TRBJ1-1; tentatively, D is TRBD1 (5 bases). V was clipped by 4 bases and J by 6 bases, with 15 bases between them. From germline, CDR1 is SGHAT and CDR2 FQNNGV. This CDR3 has 14 amino acids.

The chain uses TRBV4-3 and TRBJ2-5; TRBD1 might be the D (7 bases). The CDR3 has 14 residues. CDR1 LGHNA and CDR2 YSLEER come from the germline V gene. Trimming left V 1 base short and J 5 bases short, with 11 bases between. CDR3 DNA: TGCGCCAGCAGCCAAGGAGCAGGGGGGGAGACCCAGTACTTC. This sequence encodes CASSQGAGGETQYF.

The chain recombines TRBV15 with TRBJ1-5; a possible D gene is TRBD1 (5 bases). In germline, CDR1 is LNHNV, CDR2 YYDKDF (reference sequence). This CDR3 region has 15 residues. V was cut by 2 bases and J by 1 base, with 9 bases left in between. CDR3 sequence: CATSRQGYSNQPQHF. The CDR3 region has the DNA TGTGCCACCAGCAGACAGGGATACAGCAATCAGCCCCAGCATTTT.

The CDR3 bases are TGTGCCAGCAGCCAGCTAAGGAAGAGGGCAGATACGCAGTATTTT. Residues: CASSQLRKRADTQYF. The V call is TRBV14, the J call TRBJ2-3, with a tentative D call TRBD2 (5 bases). Per germline, CDR1 SGHDN and CDR2 FVKESK. The CDR3 has 15 amino acids. Between the trimmed V and J ends, which lost 3 bases and 4 bases, there was a span of 14 bases. The full variable domain, completed using reference TRBV14 and TRBJ2-3, is EAGVTQFPSHSVIEKGQTVTLRCDPISGHDNLYWYRRVMGKEIKFLLHFVKESKQDESGMPNNRFLAERTGGTYSTLKVQPAELEDSGVYFCASSQLRKRADTQYFGPGTRLTVL.